The sequence of this T cell receptor (beta chain) was determined in a study of identical twins. Study-wide results and caveats: Low generation probability was overrepresented in out-of-frame alpha sequences shared by twins.

Template switching introduced a universal primer site, and the cDNA bore unique molecular identifiers. A single record per CDR3 protein comes from TCRdb applying MiXCR to the 5' RACE reads. The table lists 230,000 or so distinct CDR3 sequences, around 8.8% of them singletons. V dropped 3 bases and J dropped 3; count of bases not matched to a gene: 5. CDR3 length equals 13 residues. CDR1 is SQVTM and CDR2 is ANQGSEA in the germline V gene. On this clonotype itself: As yet, its antigen is unknown.

The data also belong to a second study, concerning yellow fever vaccine responses in identical twins.

The sequence was collected from a woman aged 18-30 years in good health. Sequenced sample: CD8+ T cells sorted from blood. The chain is built from TRBV29-1 and TRBJ2-7; 7 nucleotides align to TRBD1. The CDR3 reads CSVEHRDSYEQYF. CDR3 bases: TGCAGCGTTGAGCACCGGGACAGCTACGAGCAGTACTTC.